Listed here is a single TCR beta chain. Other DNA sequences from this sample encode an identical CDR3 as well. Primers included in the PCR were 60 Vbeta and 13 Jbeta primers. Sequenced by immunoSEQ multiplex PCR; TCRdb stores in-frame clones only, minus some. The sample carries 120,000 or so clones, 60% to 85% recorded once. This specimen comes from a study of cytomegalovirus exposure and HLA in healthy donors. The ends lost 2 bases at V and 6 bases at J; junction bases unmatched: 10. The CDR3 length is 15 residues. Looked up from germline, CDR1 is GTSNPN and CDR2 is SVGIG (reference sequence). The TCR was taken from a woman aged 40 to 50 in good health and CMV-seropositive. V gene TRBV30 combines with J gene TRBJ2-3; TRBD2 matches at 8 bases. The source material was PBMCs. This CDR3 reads CAWSRSGTRGDTQYF. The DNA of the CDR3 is TGTGCCTGGAGTCGCTCCGGGACTAGAGGCGATACGCAGTATTTT.